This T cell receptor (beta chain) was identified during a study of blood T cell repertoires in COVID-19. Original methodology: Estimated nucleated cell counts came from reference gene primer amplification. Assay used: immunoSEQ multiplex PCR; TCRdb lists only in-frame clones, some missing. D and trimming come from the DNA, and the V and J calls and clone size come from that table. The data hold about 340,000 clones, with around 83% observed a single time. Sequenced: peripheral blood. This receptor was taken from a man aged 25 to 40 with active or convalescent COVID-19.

CDR3 sequence: CASSPMRERSEQYF. The CDR3 DNA reads TGTGCCAGCAGTCCCATGCGGGAGAGGAGCGAGCAGTACTTC. V is TRBV28 and J is TRBJ2-7; TRBD2 matches 7 bases. The CDR3 covers 14 residues. The J segment lost 6 bases and the V segment lost 5 bases, leaving 10 bases of the junction unmatched. CDR1 and CDR2 (germline): MDHEN, SYDVKM.